These 5 T cell receptor beta chains were sequenced from one sample in a study of T cells after yellow fever vaccination. TCRdb used MiXCR to reprocess the 5' RACE reads, holding one entry per CDR3 protein. This sample has some 130,000 distinct CDR3 sequences, with about 7% found just once. Sequenced here: CD4+ T cells sorted from PBMCs, sampled 10 days after the yellow fever booster vaccination. The receptors were sampled from a man aged 25 to 45 who received the YFV17D yellow fever vaccine.

This clonotype has only a few counts. The V call is TRBV20-1, the J call TRBJ1-5, with 7 bases matching TRBD1. The CDR3 totals 14 residues. The germline CDR1 and CDR2 sequences are DFQATT and SNEGSKA (reference sequence). With 0 bases clipped from V and 7 bases from J, the junction kept 6 bases outside the gene matches. DNA for the CDR3: TGCAGTGCTAGAGATTGGGGACAGCCCCAGCCCCAGCATTTT. This codes for CSARDWGQPQPQHF.

This clonotype has a count of ten or more. This sequence joins TRBV20-1 and TRBJ2-7; 8 bases map to TRBD2. After removal of 6 bases from V and 2 bases from J, the junction contained 6 bases not matched to a gene. From germline, CDR1 is DFQATT and CDR2 SNEGSKA (reference sequence). CDR3 length: 13 residues. The CDR3 DNA reads TGCAGTGCCCAGAGCGGGGGTGCCTACGAGCAGTACTTC. Translation: CSAQSGGAYEQYF.

This clonotype was recorded many times. The chain joins TRBV6-5 to TRBJ1-5, with a weak D call TRBD1 (5 bases). The CDR3 totals 15 residues. The V and J ends lost 0 bases and 4 bases respectively, with 10 bases between them. CDR1 is MNHEY, CDR2 SVGAGI, per germline. Here the CDR3 reads CASSYSNGGNQPQHF. As DNA, the CDR3 is TGTGCCAGCAGTTACTCGAATGGGGGTAATCAGCCCCAGCATTTT.

CDR3 in amino acids: CASARGGKAYEQYF. CDR3 in DNA: TGTGCCAGCGCTCGGGGAGGGAAGGCCTACGAGCAGTACTTC. This chain links TRBV7-9 with TRBJ2-7; 7 bases are shared with TRBD2. This CDR3 has 14 residues. The ends lost 8 bases at V and 2 bases at J; junction bases unmatched: 9. Germline V lookup: CDR1 SEHNR, CDR2 FQNEAQ (reference sequence).

Ten or more counts support this clonotype. The chain recombines TRBV25-1 with TRBJ2-7, with 10 bases that match TRBD2. Germline CDR1 reads MGHDK; CDR2 reads SYGVNS. This CDR3 contains 16 residues. The V and J ends lost 4 bases and 3 bases, in that order; junction bases with no gene match: 9. The CDR3 loop reads CASSGSASGSFYEQYF. In DNA, the CDR3 is TGTGCCAGCAGTGGGTCAGCTAGCGGGAGTTTCTACGAGCAGTACTTC.